The T cell receptor delta chain under discussion was sequenced for a study of Vδ1+ human thymocytes. Sequences come from RNA converted to cDNA by reverse transcription. Pooled V-gene forward primers with one constant-region reverse primer generated the CDR3 amplicons by multiplex PCR. TCRdb re-called clones from the multiplex PCR reads via CATT. Of about 54,000 delta-chain clones listed, approximately 16% are singletons. General observations from the study: Thymic TRG and TRD repertoires appeared highly polyclonal.

To note about this clone: Its antigen is undetermined.

V was trimmed by 2 bases and J by 0 bases, leaving 25 bases between them. There are 20 residues in the CDR3. CDR1 and CDR2 (germline): TSWWSYY, QGS. This rearrangement joins TRDV1 to TRDJ1, with D tentatively TRDD3 (6 bases). The TCR comes from a boy younger than two who had congenital heart surgery. Material: Vdelta1+ gamma-delta thymocytes from the thymus. Subset specified: FACS-sorted CD3+ TCRalphabeta- TCRVdelta1+ TCRVdelta2- thymocytes. In nucleotides, the CDR3 is TGTGCTCTTGGGGAATCTCGGACGTTACGGGGATTAGGGTACACCGATAAACTCATCTTT. Translation: CALGESRTLRGLGYTDKLIF.